This T cell receptor (beta chain) was obtained from a study of shared clonotypes between healthy human individuals. For the study at large: Per donor, CD8 memory used one plate, CD8 naive used two, CD4 memory used three and CD4 naive used three. Findings and limits, study-wide: Between a few donors, naive CD4 clonotypes were shared at a level of around 4.9%. Richness estimates generally favored naive over memory subsets. Non-shared clonotypes had lower generation probabilities than clonotypes shared by all four sorted-subset donors.

Selected positively for CCR7 and CD45RO-negative, naive CD8 cells excluded terminally differentiated effector memory CD45RA+ cells. Clones were sequenced by immunoSEQ multiplex PCR, and TCRdb holds only the in-frame ones, with some missing. The sample yields roughly 850,000 clones, roughly 96% seen once. A note on this clone: What it recognizes is unknown.

CDR1 SEHNR and CDR2 FQNEAQ come from the germline V gene (reference sequence). Trimming stripped 1 base from V and 7 bases from J, with 19 bases between. The CDR3 runs to 16 residues. This TCR came from a man aged 30-40 years in good health. The chain carries TRBV7-9 and TRBJ1-2; a possible D gene is TRBD1 (5 bases). The sample taken for sequencing was naive CD8+ T cells sorted from blood. CDR3 nucleotides: TGTGCCAGCAGCTTAGAGCGGGCCAGGGCTAAGGGTGGCTACACCTTC. Translation: CASSLERARAKGGYTF.